The subject of this entry is one T cell receptor beta chain. The target of this receptor is not known. Base qualities are not recorded, but no much larger clone differs from it by a single base. The library came from the immunoSEQ multiplex PCR assay. For the multiplex PCR, a mixture combining 60 forward primers for TCR Vbeta segments and 13 reverse primers for TCR Jbeta segments was used. The CDR3 region of rearranged TCR beta genes was amplified from genomic DNA with a multiplex PCR assay. On the Illumina HiSeq System, the amplified TCR beta libraries were sequenced as 87-base-pair reads. As for how the authors treated the data: In a later analysis, tens of millions of unique TCR beta chains were counted across the roughly 700 repertoires, and around 10 million of these chains were shared by at least two donors. Raw reads were error-corrected and collapsed into unique sequences by a nearest-neighbor algorithm in which closely related sequences were merged to remove PCR and sequencing errors. To assign V, D and J gene segments, CDR3 sequences were aligned to IMGT reference sequences. Each retained sequence needed at least a six-nucleotide match to both a V gene segment and a J gene segment. Rearrangements were called productive when the CDR3 lacked stop codons and stayed in frame with V and J; all others were non-productive. CDR3 was defined by IMGT convention, running from the second conserved V-encoded cysteine to the conserved J-encoded phenylalanine. The earlier analysis of about 610 of the donors excluded sequences that lacked an unambiguous match to a single V gene segment. An earlier analysis of fewer than 750 of the donors called V segments functional above 56.7% productive rearrangements and segregating when the between-donor standard deviation exceeded 5%. A statistical classification framework was built to diagnose cytomegalovirus status from the catalog of TCR beta chain sequences. V and J gene assignment, in a later analysis, came from comparing TCR nucleotide sequences with IMGT/GENE-DB human TR gene sequences. A later analysis assigned CDR3 sequences and most-parsimonious VDJ recombination scenarios with the TCRdist pipeline. In a later analysis, every TCR beta chain was defined by the combination of its CDR3 amino acid sequence and its V-gene family, and reads without a unique V-gene family were dropped. To address suspected cross-contamination and a sequencing artifact, a later analysis removed approximately 590 highly shared, low-generation-probability nucleotide sequences. For each public chain, a later analysis derived a clonal expansion index from normalized ranks of inferred template counts within each repertoire. Generation probabilities in a later analysis came from a VDJ recombination model fitted to out-of-frame rearrangements, and those results were checked against IGoR. A later analysis scored TCR-TCR, TCR-HLA and TCR-CMV co-occurrence with hypergeometric tests, applying a repertoire-size bias correction to TCR pairs. To estimate false discovery rates, a later analysis permuted the HLA or CMV assignments 20 times. In a later analysis, co-occurring TCRs were grouped using DBSCAN, and TCRdist sequence similarity was added for clustering within HLA-allele-positive subsets. Repertoires with fewer than 30,000 or more than 120,000 public chains, plus five repertoires with anomalous nucleotide sharing, were excluded from co-occurrence clustering. Not all clones reach the TCRdb copy of this immuneACCESS table, which keeps in-frame sequences only. Checked studies attribute under half of the gap to unresolved V genes and leave the rest unexplained. The D gene and trimming were derived from the DNA, and the V and J assignments and clone size from that table. The sample contains 130,000 or so clones, 65% to 80% of them found a single time. The ten largest clones capture around 4% of the sample.

This sample is part of a study of cytomegalovirus exposure and HLA in healthy donors (dated by TCRdb to between 2016 and 2019). Regarding the research as a whole: According to an earlier analysis of 550 to 750 of the donors, roughly 180 million T cells yielded 117 million unique TCR beta sequences and approximately 300 Gb of sequence data. An earlier analysis of approximately 580 of the donors used high-throughput TCR beta sequencing to judge whether each TCR beta V gene segment behaved as functional or pseudogenic. The study profiled the T cell repertoires of around 700 subjects by immunosequencing and related them to cytomegalovirus serostatus. In the later analysis, no new phenotypic data were used to find candidate immune exposures; instead, reliance was placed on TCR beta sequences and their occurrence across donors. Donor age, sex, ethnicity and CMV serostatus were collected together with the repertoire data. In a later genetic analysis, genome-wide SNP genotypes for 398 of the 666 donors were used, and that subset was treated as a discovery cohort. The study was designed to test whether signatures of past pathogen exposure could be identified by cataloging public T cell receptors. Every repertoire in the discovery cohort had been generated on one and the same sequencing platform. Several DR-DQ haplotypes were treated as single units for association and clustering because of strong linkage in the cohort. An early release covering around 630 HLA-typed donors comprised about 300 gigabases of sequencing data and 85 million or so unique TCR sequences. To predict cytomegalovirus infection status, the study combined high-throughput TCR immunosequencing, statistical association of individual TCRs with disease status, and machine learning. Among about 400 genotyped donors of the cohort, an average of approximately 200,000 unique TCR beta nucleotide sequences was sequenced per donor, of which roughly 18% were non-productive. Typing coverage differed by locus: A, B, C, DRB1 and DQB1 were typed in roughly 620-630 donors, DQA1 in about 550, DPA1 in around 610, and DPB1 in around 440. To study patterns of TCR occurrence, a later analysis re-analyzed previously published TCR beta repertoires from 650 to 750 donors and added high-resolution HLA genotyping. Of the roughly 400 genotyped donors, 65% to 90% fell in the genetic ancestry cluster associated with self-reported Caucasian donors. HLA typing included class I and class II loci at four-digit resolution. Along with the approximately 700-subject first cohort, a separate validation cohort of 120 different subjects was used.

What the work shows at the level of the full study, not this receptor alone: Compared with equally common non-associated chains, HLA-associated TCR beta chains in a later analysis were more clonally expanded and had lower generation probabilities. In a later analysis, TCR association rates were found to vary across HLA loci, with the most associated TCRs seen for DRB1 alleles and the fewest for HLA-C alleles. A few of the identified cytomegalovirus-associated TCR beta chains were confirmed in vitro to be specific for cytomegalovirus antigens. The only immune exposure information available for the cohort was CMV serostatus. The authors suggested that the approach could potentially be generalized to other disease states and immunological phenotypes. A further reported finding was that TCR beta sequences accurately predicted the HLA-A and HLA-B alleles for most subjects in the first cohort. A cluster of highly shared sequence variants was judged likely to be a technical artifact of the sequencing pipeline. Linkage disequilibrium might explain the correlated functional status among segregating V segments, but an unknown experimental factor could not be excluded. The presence/absence analyses assumed that sequencing depth was roughly uniform across donors, and that assumption may not be true. Most TCR sequences were observed very rarely across donors, whereas some public TCRs were present in many individuals. The study listed 164 TCR beta chains as associated with cytomegalovirus. In a later analysis, several top co-occurrence clusters were reported to appear linked to parvovirus B19, influenza, CMV and Epstein-Barr virus. In both the original and validation cohorts, the classifier was reported to diagnose cytomegalovirus status with high specificity and sensitivity. Because some donors lacked HLA typing at each locus, the association tests relied only on the typed subset. When HLA alleles, especially DR and DQ, strongly co-occurred, TCR associations were difficult to assign to individual alleles. Because counts were too low, roughly 16 rarely observed V segments, including chromosome 9 orphons, were left out of the earlier analysis of 500 to 750 of the donors. In a later genetic analysis, fewer N-insertions in productive TCRs were reported among donors in an Asian-associated ancestry cluster than the approximately 630-donor mean. Some IMGT-functional V segments, including TRBV6-2 and TRBV6-3, could not be told apart with the 87-base-pair reads, so those segments were excluded. In an earlier analysis of more than 450 of the donors, most TCR beta V segments were observed in productive rearrangements about 87% or about 30% of the time, broadly matching IMGT annotations. This cohort had only TCR beta chains sequenced, and the lack of alpha or paired-chain data limited which features could be detected. V-gene and J-gene trimming of TCR beta chains was associated with a missense DCLRE1C variant in a later genetic analysis, and the association was replicated in an independent cohort. A later analysis associated about 18,000 TCR beta sequences with specific HLA alleles at a false discovery rate of 0.05. A later analysis found that most CMV-associated TCR beta chains appeared HLA-restricted, with HLA associations seemingly driven largely by CMV exposure.

The cohort comprised 550 to 700 healthy bone marrow donors. All cohort members were sampled while nominally healthy, although unrecorded immune exposures were likely present. The donor tested CMV seropositive, placing the donor among the roughly 270 seropositive members of the cohort. Every donor gave a peripheral blood sample, and the peripheral blood mononuclear cells from that sample were used for TCR beta sequencing. Genomic DNA was extracted from the blood cell samples with the Qiagen DNeasy Blood Extraction Kit. CDR1 SGHVS and CDR2 FQNEAQ are derived from the germline V gene. The CDR3 starts with the cysteine, ends with the phenylalanine, and has 17 residues. CDR3 DNA only is kept here, 51 bases in frame from base 1. Germline trimming: 0 bases from V, 6 bases from J; junction bases outside gene matches: 5.

The sequencing sample was made of PBMCs. In this chain, TRBV7-8 is recombined with TRBJ1-6, with TRBD1 matching 10 junction bases. The origin of this receptor is a male donor in good health and CMV-seropositive. The CDR3: CASSLAGTGAANSPLHF. The nucleotides read TGTGCCAGCAGCTTAGCCGGGACAGGGGCCGCTAATTCACCCCTCCACTTT.